This T cell receptor beta chain was documented in a study of type 1 regulatory T cells. For the study at large: T-allo10 is a Tr1-enriched, alloantigen-specific CD4 T cell product made in vitro. Study-wide points: Compared with non-type 1 regulatory T cells, type 1 regulatory T cells showed a more restricted TCR repertoire.

The CDR3 runs to 17 residues. The germline V gene has CDR1 SGHKS and CDR2 YYEKEE (reference sequence). V was pared by 1 base and J by 0 bases, with 14 bases between. TCRdb reprocessed the reads with MiXCR, giving one entry per CDR3 protein. The table records 55,000 to 65,000 distinct CDR3 sequences, less than 70% of them present only once. In the case of this clonotype: Its matching antigen is unknown.

The sample comprised cultured non-Tr1 T cells, either the whole culture or a sorted T cell fraction (not recorded which). The TCR was taken from a human donor in good health. The V and J genes are TRBV5-5 and TRBJ2-1; D gene uncertain. The CDR3 sequence: CASSLSPQPSSYNEQFF. The CDR3 nucleotides read TGTGCCAGCAGCTTGTCCCCCCAGCCCAGCTCCTACAATGAGCAGTTCTTC.